The clone carrying this TCR beta chain was found many times. Both iRepertoire HTBI primers and Arm-PCR of CDR3 regions were used to build the TCR beta libraries. A single record per CDR3 protein comes from TCRdb applying MiXCR to the multiplex PCR reads. This repertoire shows about 470,000 distinct CDR3 sequences, roughly 21% found once; its top ten account for approximately 6.4%. The sample is drawn from a study of regulatory T cells in long-lasting Graves disease. Trimming took 2 bases from V and 4 from J; bases not matched to a gene: 1. Germline V gene sequence: CDR1 SNHLY, CDR2 FYNNEI. The CDR3 runs 13 residues. The time point is: persistent/refractory GD, antithyroid drugs over 5 years with positive TRAb. From RNA extracted from PBMCs, the TCR library was made.

The chain employs TRBV2 and TRBJ1-1; 7 bases match TRBD1. The sequences come from peripheral blood mononuclear cells (PBMCs), collected when the disease was refractory, from a patient treated with antithyroid drugs. The TCR comes from a female donor with Graves disease. The CDR3 DNA reads as TGTGCCAGCAGTGAAAACAGGGGCACTGAAGCTTTCTTT. It codes for CASSENRGTEAFF.